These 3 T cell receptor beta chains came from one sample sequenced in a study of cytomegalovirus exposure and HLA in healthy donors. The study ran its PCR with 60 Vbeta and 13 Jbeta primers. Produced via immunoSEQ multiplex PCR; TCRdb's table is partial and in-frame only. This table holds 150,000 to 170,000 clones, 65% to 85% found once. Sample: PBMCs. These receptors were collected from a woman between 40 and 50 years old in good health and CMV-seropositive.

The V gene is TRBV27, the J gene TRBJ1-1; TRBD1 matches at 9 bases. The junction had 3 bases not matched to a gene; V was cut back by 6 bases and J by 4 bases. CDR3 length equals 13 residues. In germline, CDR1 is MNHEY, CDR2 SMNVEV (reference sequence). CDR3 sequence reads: CASSHRGPTEAFF. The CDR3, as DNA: TGTGCCAGCAGCCACAGGGGGCCCACTGAAGCTTTCTTT.

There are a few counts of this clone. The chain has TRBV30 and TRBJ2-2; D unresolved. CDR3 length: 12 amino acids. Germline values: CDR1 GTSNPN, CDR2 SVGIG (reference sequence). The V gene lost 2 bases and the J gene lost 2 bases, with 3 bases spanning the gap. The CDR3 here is CAWSYNTGELFF. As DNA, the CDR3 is TGTGCCTGGAGTTATAACACCGGGGAGCTGTTTTTT.

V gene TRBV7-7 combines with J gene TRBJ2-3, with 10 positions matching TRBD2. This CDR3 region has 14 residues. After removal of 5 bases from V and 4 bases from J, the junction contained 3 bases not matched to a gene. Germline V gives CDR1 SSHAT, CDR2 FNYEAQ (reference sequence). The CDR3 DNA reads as TGTGCCAGCAGCCTGGGACTAGCGCCAGATACGCAGTATTTT. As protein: CASSLGLAPDTQYF.